The 12 T cell receptor beta chains reported below all come from one sample, sequenced in a study of blood T cell repertoires in COVID-19. TCRdb's table, derived via immunoSEQ multiplex PCR, lists solely in-frame clones and lacks some. Among hundreds of thousands of clones, more than 70% were seen once, and the ten largest hold 0.95% to 1.5%. Input material: peripheral blood. The receptors here all came from a man aged 35-49 years with acute or convalescent COVID-19.

This clone was counted once. V usage is TRBV18 and J usage is TRBJ1-2; 9 nucleotides align to TRBD1. The CDR3 runs 15 residues. The V segment lost 3 bases and the J segment 3 bases; nucleotides outside the gene matches: 5. CDR1 and CDR2 (germline): KGHSH, LQKENI. Here the CDR3 reads CASSPEQGAHYGYTF. The CDR3 coding sequence is TGTGCCAGCTCACCGGAACAGGGGGCCCACTATGGCTACACCTTC.

The chain combines TRBV5-4 with TRBJ2-1; 9 bases align to TRBD1. Germline CDR1 is SGHNT and CDR2 is YYREEE (reference sequence). V lost 4 bases, J lost 8 bases, and 16 bases stayed unmatched. The CDR3 length is 17 residues. CDR3 sequence: CASSQRSGQGLAYEQFF. CDR3 nucleotides: TGTGCCAGCAGCCAAAGATCGGGACAGGGTCTCGCATATGAGCAGTTCTTC. Variable domain in full (rest from reference TRBV5-4 and TRBJ2-1): ETGVTQSPTHLIKTRGQQVTLRCSSQSGHNTVSWYQQALGQGPQFIFQYYREEENGRGNFPPRFSGLQFPNYSSELNVNALELDDSALYLCASSQRSGQGLAYEQFFGPGTRLTVL.

J is TRBJ2-7 and V is TRBV3-1 (or the pseudogene TRBV3-2); 12 bases align to TRBD1. The CDR3 contains 15 residues. Germline trimming cut 4 bases from V and 4 bases from J; bases unmatched to any gene: 5. CDR1 and CDR2 from the germline V gene are LGHDT and YNNKEL (reference sequence). CDR3 in amino acids: CASSPGTGGAYEQYF. In DNA form, the CDR3 reads TGTGCCAGCAGCCCGGGGACAGGGGGCGCGTACGAGCAGTACTTC.

V is TRBV27 and J is TRBJ1-2; D might be TRBD1 (6 bases). Trimming took 3 bases from V and 2 from J, leaving 13 bases between them. The CDR3 is 15 residues long. The germline V gene encodes CDR1 MNHEY and CDR2 SMNVEV (reference sequence). CDR3 DNA: TGTGCCAGCAGTTTTAGGGGGGACTACAACTATGGCTACACCTTC. This codes for CASSFRGDYNYGYTF.

The chain links TRBV7-8 to TRBJ2-7; 9 bases line up with TRBD2. This CDR3 comprises 15 residues. After removal of 3 bases from V and 6 bases from J, the junction contained 9 bases not matched to a gene. CDR1 and CDR2 from the germline V gene are SGHVS and FQNEAQ. DNA for the CDR3: TGTGCCAGCAGCTTGCGATGGCTAGCGGGAACCGAGCAGTACTTC. It specifies CASSLRWLAGTEQYF.

The genes are TRBV28 and TRBJ2-5; D remains unclear. The germline V gene has CDR1 MDHEN and CDR2 SYDVKM. The CDR3 is 12 amino acids. Trimming took off 5 bases at V and 4 bases at J, with 8 bases between the two ends. The CDR3 bases are TGTGCCAGCAGTCCCCTAGGAGAGACCCAGTACTTC. Translated: CASSPLGETQYF.

This clone was detected only once. This rearrangement joins TRBV11-2 to TRBJ1-4, with TRBD1 identical over 9 bases. Germline CDR1 is SGHAT and CDR2 is FQNNGV. The CDR3 is made up of 15 amino acids. Losses at the gene ends were 1 base for V and 8 bases for J; bases not matched to a gene: 5. CDR3 nucleotide sequence: TGTGCCAGCAGCTTAGGGACAGGGGCAGCGGAAAAACTGTTTTTT. Its translation is CASSLGTGAAEKLFF.

This chain uses TRBV30 with TRBJ1-3, with D perhaps TRBD1 (5 bases). Germline loops: CDR1 GTSNPN, CDR2 SVGIG (reference sequence). This CDR3 comprises 13 residues. V lost 7 bases and J lost 0, with 10 bases in between. The CDR3 protein is CASPDSSGNTIYF. The CDR3 DNA follows: TGTGCCTCGCCCGACAGCTCTGGAAACACCATATATTTT.

J is TRBJ2-1 and V is TRBV14; 8 positions match TRBD2. The J segment lost 4 bases and the V segment lost 0 bases, leaving 5 bases of the junction unmatched. Germline CDR1 reads SGHDN; CDR2 reads FVKESK. This CDR3 spans 16 amino acids. CDR3 DNA: TGTGCCAGCAGCCAAGATATCCGGGGGGGATACAATGAGCAGTTCTTC. Its protein product is CASSQDIRGGYNEQFF. The whole variable domain, remainder taken from reference TRBV14 and TRBJ2-1, is EAGVTQFPSHSVIEKGQTVTLRCDPISGHDNLYWYRRVMGKEIKFLLHFVKESKQDESGMPNNRFLAERTGGTYSTLKVQPAELEDSGVYFCASSQDIRGGYNEQFFGPGTRLTVL.

The chain employs TRBV6-5 and TRBJ2-1, with D tentatively TRBD2 (6 bases). The ends were cut back, 2 bases at V and 5 bases at J, with 13 bases in the middle. The CDR3 totals 15 residues. Per the germline V gene, CDR1 is MNHEY and CDR2 is SVGAGI. CDR3 region: CASSYPRGGDNEQFF. DNA for the CDR3: TGTGCCAGCAGTTACCCCCGGGGCGGGGACAATGAGCAGTTCTTC.

The J gene is TRBJ1-2, the V gene TRBV5-4, with D unresolved. V was shortened by 0 bases and J by 5 bases, with 11 bases between the two germline ends. CDR1 is SGHNT, CDR2 YYREEE, per germline (reference sequence). The CDR3 totals 14 residues. The CDR3, as DNA: TGTGCCAGCAGCTTGGGAGGTGGTTCTTATGGCTACACCTTC. It codes for CASSLGGGSYGYTF.

V and J are TRBV7-2 and TRBJ1-2; TRBD1 matches at 9 bases. This CDR3 is 16 amino acids long. The V and J ends lost 1 base and 8 bases, in that order; junction bases with no gene match: 11. The germline V gene encodes CDR1 SGHTA and CDR2 FQGNSA. CDR3 in DNA: TGTGCCAGCAGCTTAGTAGGGAACAGGGGGCGGGAGGGCTACACCTTC. Residues: CASSLVGNRGREGYTF. The full variable domain, with the rest looked up from reference TRBV7-2 and TRBJ1-2, is GAGVSQSPSNKVTEKGKDVELRCDPISGHTALYWYRQSLGQGLEFLIYFQGNSAPDKSGLPSDRFSAERTGGSVSTLTIQRTQQEDSAVYLCASSLVGNRGREGYTFGSGTRLTVV.